The entry below describes one T cell receptor beta chain. Antigen specificity is unknown. A sample-barcoded 5' primer and a J-beta primer mix were used in a second PCR of about 6 to 11 cycles. TCRdb re-called the 5' RACE reads with MiXCR, one entry per CDR3 protein. The sample carries 1,300,000 or so distinct CDR3 sequences, roughly 59% recorded once. The data are from a study of blood T cells in healthy people across ages. The V gene end was trimmed by 3 bases and the J gene end by 3 bases; junction bases not matched to a gene: 17. Per germline, CDR1 PRHDT and CDR2 FYEKMQ (reference sequence). CDR3 length: 19 residues. Study-wide results and limits: Diversity of TCR beta per million T cells declined in a roughly linear way with age. Researchers judged that diversity estimates from one million T cells fell short of true values. Naive and antigen-experienced cells were not separated, limiting conclusive comparison.

The J gene is TRBJ2-7, the V gene TRBV13, with 10 bases fitting TRBD1. The sample was blood. The sequence was obtained from a man between 18 and 29 years old in good health. The CDR3 loop is CASSLTYRDRGHPGYEQYF. CDR3 bases: TGTGCCAGCAGCTTGACTTACCGGGACAGGGGCCATCCGGGCTACGAGCAGTACTTC.